This passage covers 6 T cell receptor beta chains from one sample sequenced in a study of cytomegalovirus exposure and HLA in healthy donors. PCR amplification relied on 60 Vbeta primers (plus 13 Jbeta primers). The protocol was immunoSEQ multiplex PCR, while the TCRdb copy is restricted to in-frame clones and leaves out a portion. The sample lists tens of thousands of clones; under 85% were seen once. Sample: PBMCs. The receptor source for this set is a male donor in good health and CMV-seropositive.

The V call is TRBV28, the J call TRBJ2-2, with a weak D call TRBD1 (5 bases). V lost 11 bases, J lost 1 base, and 11 bases lay in between. Looked up from germline, CDR1 is MDHEN and CDR2 is SYDVKM. The CDR3 spans 13 residues. In DNA form, the CDR3 reads TGTGCCTTACAAGACAGGAACACCGGGGAGCTGTTTTTT. Translating it yields CALQDRNTGELFF.

The chain carries TRBV7-3 and TRBJ2-5; 9 positions agree with TRBD2. V lost 2 bases to trimming and J lost 5 bases; unmatched junction nucleotides: 0. This CDR3 contains 13 residues. Germline-derived CDR1 and CDR2 are SGHTA and FQGTGA. The CDR3, as DNA: TGTGCCAGCAGCTTAGGACTAGCGGAGACCCAGTACTTC. Protein: CASSLGLAETQYF. Supplemented by reference TRBV7-3 and TRBJ2-5, the full variable domain reads GAGVSQTPSNKVTEKGKYVELRCDPISGHTALYWYRQSLGQGPEFLIYFQGTGAADDSGLPNDRFFAVRPEGSVSTLKIQRTERGDSAVYLCASSLGLAETQYFGPGTRLLVL.

This CDR3 reads CASSLRGGDTEAFF. In DNA form, the CDR3 reads TGTGCCAGCAGCTTAAGAGGGGGCGACACTGAAGCTTTCTTT. The rearrangement links TRBV7-6 to TRBJ1-1; 7 nucleotides agree with TRBD1. The V gene's germline CDR1 is SGHVS and CDR2 FNYEAQ. Trimming cost V 2 bases and J 3 bases; bases outside gene matches: 3. The CDR3 loop spans 14 amino acids.

V and J are TRBV27 and TRBJ2-3; 14 bases line up with TRBD2. Trimming removed 7 bases from V and 0 bases from J; junction bases left unmatched: 6. The CDR3 spans 17 residues. The germline V gene has CDR1 MNHEY and CDR2 SMNVEV (reference sequence). In nucleotides, the CDR3 is TGTGCCAGCACCCGAGGGACTAGCGGGGGAAGCACAGATACGCAGTATTTT. Translation gives CASTRGTSGGSTDTQYF.

This clone has just a few counts. The gene calls are TRBV6-5 and TRBJ1-5, with 7 bases that match TRBD1. Germline CDR1 and CDR2: MNHEY and SVGAGI. The CDR3 has 15 residues. Trimming removed 5 bases from V and 0 bases from J; junction bases left unmatched: 4. The CDR3 is CASSKTGDSNQPQHF. The CDR3 DNA is TGTGCCAGCAGTAAAACAGGGGATAGCAATCAGCCCCAGCATTTT.

As to this clone: Its ends do not fully match the called genes, so a read error is possible. The J gene is TRBJ2-5, the V gene TRBV7-7, with a weak D call TRBD1 (5 bases). The germline CDR1 and CDR2 sequences are SSHAT and FNYEAQ (reference sequence). The CDR3 loop spans 15 amino acids. CDR3 amino acids: CASSLVRTRQETQYF. CDR3 coding DNA: TGTGCTAGCAGCTTAGTTCGGACACGCCAAGAGACCCAGTACTTC.